This TCR beta chain derives from a study of shared clonotypes between healthy human individuals. Trimming removed 4 bases at V and 4 bases at J, with 13 bases between. CDR1 and CDR2 (germline): SGHNT, YENEEA. This CDR3 comprises 14 residues. Deep-level assay runs were performed. The assay was immunoSEQ multiplex PCR, and TCRdb's table has in-frame clones only and misses some. This table holds roughly 1.5 million clones, around 98% found once. This receptor was taken from a man aged 25 to 45 in good health. This chain connects TRBV11-3 to TRBJ2-5; D is uncertain. The sequenced material came from naive CD4+ T cells sorted from blood. As for subset: CD45RA+ positively selected. The CDR3 here is CASSYGAAAETQYF. The CDR3 nucleotides are TGTGCCAGCAGCTACGGAGCCGCCGCAGAGACCCAGTACTTC. Full variable domain (outside the CDR3, taken from reference TRBV11-3 and TRBJ2-5): EAGVVQSPRYKIIEKKQPVAFWCNPISGHNTLYWYLQNLGQGPELLIRYENEEAVDDSQLPKDRFSAERLKGVDSTLKIQPAELGDSAVYLCASSYGAAAETQYFGPGTRLLVL.